The 30 T cell receptor beta chains reported below all come from one sample, sequenced in a study of shared clonotypes between healthy human individuals. Sequenced by immunoSEQ multiplex PCR; TCRdb stores in-frame clones only, minus some. The table has approximately 740,000 clones, around two thirds seen once; the top ten hold more than 1.5%. Sequencing was carried out using memory CD4+ T cells sorted from blood. Subset noted: CD45RA-negative fraction. Receptors were obtained from a young woman in good health.

The V gene is TRBV29-1, the J gene TRBJ2-7; TRBD2 matches 8 bases. The germline gives CDR1 SQVTM, CDR2 ANQGSEA. Losses at the gene ends were 8 bases for V and 6 bases for J; bases not matched to a gene: 9. The CDR3 spans 12 residues. Here the CDR3 reads CSIGGESAEQYF. The CDR3 region has the DNA TGCAGCATCGGGGGGGAGAGTGCCGAGCAGTACTTC.

As regards this clone: Different DNA sequences within this sample yield the same CDR3. The chain employs TRBV11-3 and TRBJ2-3; 9 nucleotides match TRBD2. Germline V lookup: CDR1 SGHNT, CDR2 YENEEA. The CDR3 runs to 15 residues. V was clipped by 4 bases and J by 1 base; unmatched bases: 3. The DNA for the CDR3 is TGTGCCAGCAGCTCGCGGGAGGGGGGCACAGATACGCAGTATTTT. Translated: CASSSREGGTDTQYF.

This chain links TRBV30 with TRBJ2-1; no clear D. The CDR3 consists of 13 residues. Germline V gene sequence: CDR1 GTSNPN, CDR2 SVGIG (reference sequence). V lost 2 bases and J 10 bases, leaving 15 bases between the germline ends. In nucleotides, the CDR3 is TGTGCCTGGAGTCAAGTCCAGGCTAGGGAGCAGTTCTTC. Translating gives CAWSQVQAREQFF.

There are a few counts of this clone. The chain has TRBV5-8 and TRBJ1-5; the D gene is possibly TRBD1 (5 bases). The CDR3 loop spans 18 amino acids. The germline CDR1 and CDR2 sequences are SGHTS and YDEGEE. V lost 4 bases and J lost 1, with 21 bases in between. Here the CDR3 reads CASSPAGIERISNQPQHF. The CDR3 region has the DNA TGTGCCAGCAGCCCTGCAGGGATCGAGCGTATAAGCAATCAGCCCCAGCATTTT.

The chain couples TRBV7-8 to TRBJ2-7, with 8 positions matching TRBD1. There are 15 residues in the CDR3. Germline V CDR1 and CDR2: SGHVS, FQNEAQ. J gave up 0 bases and V 5 bases, and 6 bases lay outside the gene matches. The CDR3 DNA reads as TGTGCCAGCAGCGCCCCGACAGGGGCCTCCTACGAGCAGTACTTC. Translation gives CASSAPTGASYEQYF.

The table lists this clone with a count of one. At the DNA level, this CDR3 is encoded by other sequences in the same sample as well. The rearrangement joins TRBV7-6 to TRBJ1-5, with D possibly matching TRBD1 (5 bases). The CDR3 covers 14 residues. V gave up 0 bases and J gave up 4 bases, with 7 bases separating them. Per germline, CDR1 SGHVS and CDR2 FNYEAQ. The CDR3 DNA is TGTGCCAGCAGCTTAGCTGGGGGGAATCAGCCCCAGCATTTT. Residues: CASSLAGGNQPQHF.

This clone has just a few counts. CDR3 nucleotides: TGTGCCAACCCACTAGCAGACCAAGAGACCCAGTACTTC. Residues: CANPLADQETQYF. The chain couples TRBV2 to TRBJ2-5, with a weak D call TRBD2 (6 bases). CDR3 length: 13 residues. The germline V and J ends were trimmed by 10 bases and 0 bases, with 12 bases remaining between them. Germline assignment: CDR1 SNHLY and CDR2 FYNNEI.

The rearrangement uses TRBV19 and TRBJ2-1, with 9 bases identical to TRBD2. The germline V gene has CDR1 LNHDA and CDR2 SQIVND (reference sequence). This CDR3 contains 16 residues. Trimming removed 5 bases from V and 1 base from J; junction bases left unmatched: 6. The CDR3 coding sequence is TGTGCCAGTAGTTCCGGACTAGCGTGGTCCTACAATGAGCAGTTCTTC. This sequence encodes CASSSGLAWSYNEQFF.

This sequence joins TRBV7-9 and TRBJ2-1; the D is unclear. The CDR3 has 17 residues. The germline V and J ends were trimmed by 1 base and 5 bases, with 18 bases remaining between them. Germline assignment: CDR1 SEHNR and CDR2 FQNEAQ (reference sequence). Written as DNA, the CDR3 is TGTGCCAGCAGCTTAGGCCAGCGTGGGTGGGGAAACAATGAGCAGTTCTTC. It encodes CASSLGQRGWGNNEQFF. Variable domain in full (rest from reference TRBV7-9 and TRBJ2-1): DTGVSQNPRHKITKRGQNVTFRCDPISEHNRLYWYRQTLGQGPEFLTYFQNEAQLEKSRLLSDRFSAERPKGSFSTLEIQRTEQGDSAMYLCASSLGQRGWGNNEQFFGPGTRLTVL.

The chain employs TRBV19 and TRBJ2-5, with 10 bases lining up with TRBD2. The CDR3 length is 17 residues. J gave up 5 bases and V 7 bases, and 16 bases lay outside the gene matches. Germline CDR1 is LNHDA and CDR2 is SQIVND (reference sequence). The CDR3: CASTPKAASGSVETQYF. CDR3 DNA sequence: TGTGCCAGTACCCCCAAGGCGGCTAGCGGGAGTGTGGAGACCCAGTACTTC.

This clone was observed a single time. The chain combines TRBV5-1 with TRBJ1-2; no reliable D call. Germline assignment: CDR1 SGHRS and CDR2 YFSETQ. V shed 4 bases and J shed 3 bases, with 19 bases lying between them. The CDR3 covers 16 residues. The CDR3 here is CASSPSPLRDYYGYTF. The CDR3 DNA reads as TGCGCCAGCAGCCCGAGCCCTCTACGCGATTACTATGGCTACACCTTC.

This rearrangement joins TRBV2 to TRBJ1-3, with D perhaps matching TRBD1 (5 bases). The CDR3 is 15 amino acids. Germline lookup yields CDR1 SNHLY and CDR2 FYNNEI. With 2 bases removed from V and 3 bases from J, the gap between germline ends came to 11 bases. The CDR3 reads CASSELEGFGNTIYF. The CDR3 nucleotides read TGTGCCAGCAGTGAATTGGAGGGGTTTGGAAACACCATATATTTT.

This clone was recorded once. Other DNA sequences in the sample encode the same CDR3. The chain has TRBV5-1 and TRBJ2-1; TRBD2 matches at 10 bases. The CDR3 spans 16 residues. Trimming took 5 bases from V and 0 from J; bases not matched to a gene: 5. From germline, CDR1 is SGHRS and CDR2 YFSETQ. The CDR3 nucleotides read TGCGCCAGCAGGCGACCTAGCGGGAGCTCCTACAATGAGCAGTTCTTC. Amino acids: CASRRPSGSSYNEQFF.

The chain has TRBV7-9 and TRBJ2-5; possible D gene TRBD1, 6 bases. The germline gives CDR1 SEHNR, CDR2 FQNEAQ (reference sequence). The CDR3 consists of 18 residues. Trimming pared 4 bases from V and 4 bases from J, leaving 25 bases between. The CDR3, as DNA: TGTGCCAGCAGCTCTAGGACTGAGCAGGGGTTCCGCAGAGAGACCCAGTACTTC. Translated, it gives CASSSRTEQGFRRETQYF.

The chain recombines TRBV19 with TRBJ2-2, with 7 positions matching TRBD2. Per germline, CDR1 LNHDA and CDR2 SQIVND (reference sequence). V trimming: 11 bases; J trimming: 4 bases; junction bases outside the gene matches: 10. The CDR3 is 14 residues long. As DNA, the CDR3 is TGTGCCGCCGGCGGGAGTGGCGGCACCGGGGAGCTGTTTTTT. Its translation: CAAGGSGGTGELFF.

DNA for the CDR3: TGCGCCAGCAGCTTGGGATGGGGACAGGACTGGGCTGACTATGGCTACACCTTC. Its translation: CASSLGWGQDWADYGYTF. This rearrangement joins TRBV5-1 to TRBJ1-2, with TRBD1 identical over 8 bases. This CDR3 region has 18 residues. Germline V gene lookup returns CDR1 SGHRS and CDR2 YFSETQ. J lost 3 bases, V lost 0 bases, and 13 bases had no gene match.

CDR3 region: CASSSRGTGSYNEQFF. The CDR3 region has the DNA TGTGCCAGCAGTTCGCGTGGGACAGGCTCCTACAATGAGCAGTTCTTC. The chain uses TRBV28 and TRBJ2-1; 8 bases fit TRBD1. Germline assignment: CDR1 MDHEN and CDR2 SYDVKM. The J segment lost 0 bases and the V segment lost 4 bases, leaving 5 bases of the junction unmatched. The CDR3 loop spans 16 amino acids. The full variable domain, rest sourced from reference TRBV28 and TRBJ2-1, is DVKVTQSSRYLVKRTGEKVFLECVQDMDHENMFWYRQDPGLGLRLIYFSYDVKMKEKGDIPEGYSVSREKKERFSLILESASTNQTSMYLCASSSRGTGSYNEQFFGPGTRLTVL.

The gene calls are TRBV6-1 and TRBJ1-2, with unresolved D. The CDR3 totals 14 residues. Trimming took 2 bases from V and 4 from J, leaving 11 bases between them. The germline V gene has CDR1 MNHNS and CDR2 SASEGT. The CDR3 protein is CASSELGLAYGYTF. DNA for the CDR3: TGTGCCAGCAGTGAACTTGGGCTCGCCTATGGCTACACCTTC.

In its sample, this clone was seen a few times. This sequence joins TRBV18 and TRBJ2-3; the match to TRBD2 covers 10 bases. After removal of 5 bases from V and 5 bases from J, the junction contained 7 bases not matched to a gene. From germline, CDR1 is KGHSH and CDR2 LQKENI. The CDR3 length is 15 residues. CDR3 DNA: TGTGCCAGCTCATCCAGCGGGAGGGTTGGAGATACGCAGTATTTT. Its protein is CASSSSGRVGDTQYF. Drawing the rest from reference TRBV18 and TRBJ2-3, the complete variable domain is NAGVMQNPRHLVRRRGQEARLRCSPMKGHSHVYWYRQLPEEGLKFMVYLQKENIIDESGMPKERFSAEFPKEGPSILRIQQVVRGDSAAYFCASSSSGRVGDTQYFGPGTRLTVL.

The chain employs TRBV5-4 and TRBJ2-7, with D possibly matching TRBD2 (6 bases). Germline V gives CDR1 SGHNT, CDR2 YYREEE (reference sequence). V dropped 4 bases and J dropped 4 bases, with 18 bases sitting between them. The CDR3 loop spans 15 amino acids. CDR3 region: CASSPTGTGLYEQYF. In DNA form, the CDR3 reads TGTGCCAGCAGCCCCACCGGGACGGGACTTTACGAGCAGTACTTC. Drawing the rest from reference TRBV5-4 and TRBJ2-7, the complete variable domain is ETGVTQSPTHLIKTRGQQVTLRCSSQSGHNTVSWYQQALGQGPQFIFQYYREEENGRGNFPPRFSGLQFPNYSSELNVNALELDDSALYLCASSPTGTGLYEQYFGPGTRLTVT.

The rearrangement joins TRBV19 to TRBJ1-2; TRBD1 is a possible D gene (5 bases). The germline V gene has CDR1 LNHDA and CDR2 SQIVND (reference sequence). The germline V and J ends were trimmed by 8 bases and 0 bases, with 13 bases remaining between them. This CDR3 comprises 14 residues. CDR3 DNA sequence: TGTGCCAGTTCCCCTGGGACTTCTAACTATGGCTACACCTTC. It is translated as CASSPGTSNYGYTF.

The chain combines TRBV27 with TRBJ2-1; 9 bases fit TRBD2. This CDR3 is 14 amino acids long. V shed 5 bases, J shed 11 bases, and the junction held 10 bases outside the gene matches. The V gene's germline CDR1 is MNHEY and CDR2 SMNVEV (reference sequence). CDR3 nucleotide sequence: TGTGCCAGCAGTCCACTAAATCTAGCGGGACAGCAGTTCTTC. Residues: CASSPLNLAGQQFF.

The rearrangement uses TRBV9 and TRBJ2-5; 8 bases match TRBD1. The CDR3 contains 16 residues. Germline V CDR1 and CDR2: SGDLS, YYNGEE. V lost 4 bases, J lost 3 bases, and 11 bases stayed unmatched. The DNA for the CDR3 is TGTGCCAGCAGCCCAAGAATAGGACAGGGAGAAGAGACCCAGTACTTC. Residues: CASSPRIGQGEETQYF.

This clone appeared many times. The chain joins TRBV6-4 to TRBJ1-1; D not certain. This CDR3 has 13 amino acids. The V gene's germline CDR1 is MRHNA and CDR2 SNTAGT. V was cut by 2 bases and J by 4 bases, with 8 bases left in between. CDR3 nucleotide sequence: TGTGCCAGCAGTGACGGACGGAGCACTGAAGCTTTCTTT. It encodes CASSDGRSTEAFF.

The chain couples TRBV7-8 to TRBJ1-5; D gene unclear. V was clipped by 1 base and J by 3 bases, with 10 bases between them. CDR3 size: 15 residues. From germline, CDR1 is SGHVS and CDR2 FQNEAQ. CDR3 loop: CASSLDWALNQPQHF. DNA for the CDR3: TGTGCCAGCAGCTTAGACTGGGCCCTCAATCAGCCCCAGCATTTT.

The chain carries TRBV5-1 and TRBJ2-7; the match to TRBD1 covers 7 bases. Germline CDR1 SGHRS, CDR2 YFSETQ. The CDR3 consists of 14 residues. The trim removed 2 bases at V and 6 bases at J, leaving 8 bases unmatched. CDR3 protein: CASSFGTEALEQYF. The CDR3 nucleotides are TGCGCCAGCAGCTTTGGGACAGAGGCTCTCGAGCAGTACTTC.

The chain is built from TRBV2 and TRBJ2-7; 10 positions match TRBD2. Unmatched junction bases numbered 5, after V lost 0 bases and J lost 3 bases. The length of the CDR3 is 16 residues. The germline CDR1 and CDR2 sequences are SNHLY and FYNNEI. The DNA for the CDR3 is TGTGCCAGCAGTGAAGCGGGACTAGCGACGAACTACGAGCAGTACTTC. It translates to CASSEAGLATNYEQYF.

The rearrangement links TRBV4-2 to TRBJ2-1, with 7 bases lining up with TRBD2. The germline V gene has CDR1 LGHNA and CDR2 YNFKEQ. There are 18 residues in the CDR3. V shed 5 bases and J 5 bases; nucleotides not matched to a gene: 18. CDR3 in DNA: TGTGCCAGCAGCACCCCCCCCGGGGGGAGGACCCAACACAATGAGCAGTTCTTC. Translation: CASSTPPGGRTQHNEQFF.

The chain combines TRBV5-4 with TRBJ2-3, with 14 bases matching TRBD2. Trimming took 2 bases from V and 1 from J; bases not matched to a gene: 9. Germline loops: CDR1 SGHNT, CDR2 YYREEE (reference sequence). CDR3 length: 19 residues. CDR3 coding DNA: TGTGCCAGCAGCTTAGTGGGGACTAGCGGGAGAATAGGCACAGATACGCAGTATTTT. It encodes CASSLVGTSGRIGTDTQYF.

The chain links TRBV11-3 to TRBJ2-5, with TRBD2 matching over 8 bases. CDR1 and CDR2 (germline): SGHNT, YENEEA. J lost 0 bases, V lost 4 bases, and 10 bases had no gene match. The CDR3 length is 17 residues. The CDR3 protein is CASSSRLRAGDQETQYF. The DNA of the CDR3 is TGTGCCAGCAGCTCCAGGTTACGAGCGGGAGACCAAGAGACCCAGTACTTC.